A selection of T cell receptor beta chains follows, all from one sample in a study of T cell responses to AZD1222 COVID-19 vaccine. The repertoire was sequenced with immunoSEQ multiplex PCR; TCRdb's copy has only in-frame clones and lacks some. The table shows about 150,000 clones, with approximately 91% occurring only once. This sample comprised peripheral blood, obtained 28 days after the second AZD1222 dose. These receptors all come from an adult who received the AZD1222 COVID-19 vaccine. Both conserved end residues are part of each CDR3. The D gene is left open where the match is weak. Expanded clones get a size class; other rows say once, few or many, or leave the size out.

v_call	j_call	clone_size	d_call	cdr3_nt	cdr3_aa
TRBV19	TRBJ2-7	.	TRBD1	TGTGCCGTAGCGACAGGGGACTACGAGCAGTACTTC	CAVATGDYEQYF
TRBV10-2	TRBJ2-7	once	.	TGCGCCAGCAGTGAATCGGTCGAGCAGTACTTC	CASSESVEQYF
TRBV27	TRBJ1-5	once	.	TGTGCCAGCAGTTACATCGAGGGAGGGGCCCAGCATTTT	CASSYIEGGAQHF
TRBV6-5	TRBJ2-7	.	TRBD2	TGTGCCAGCAGTTACTCGTTTGGCGGGAGGATCGGCGAGCAGTACTTC	CASSYSFGGRIGEQYF
TRBV7-2	TRBJ2-5	.	TRBD2	TGTGCCAGCAGCTCTGCCGGGGGGGCTGAGACCCAGTACTTC	CASSSAGGAETQYF
TRBV7-9	TRBJ2-2	.	.	TGTGCCAGCACTCCGCCGGGACGGAACACCGGGGAGCTGTTTTTT	CASTPPGRNTGELFF
TRBV7-6	TRBJ2-7	.	TRBD2	TGTGCCAGCAGCTACGAGACTAGCGGGAGCCCCTACGAGCAGTACTTC	CASSYETSGSPYEQYF
TRBV27	TRBJ2-2	.	TRBD1	TGTGCCAGCAGCAGAAGACAGGGTGGGGACACCGGGGAGCTGTTTTTT	CASSRRQGGDTGELFF
TRBV10-1	TRBJ2-7	few	TRBD1	TGCGCCAGCAGTAAGACAGGGCCCTACGAGCAGTACTTC	CASSKTGPYEQYF
TRBV5-1	TRBJ2-7	few	.	TGCGCCAGCAGCCCCGGGGACAATTACTACGAGCAGTACTTC	CASSPGDNYYEQYF
TRBV18	TRBJ2-3	.	.	TGTGCCAGCTCACCCTCTTTAGGGGCGACAGATACGCAGTATTTT	CASSPSLGATDTQYF
TRBV10-3	TRBJ1-1	.	TRBD1	TGTGCCATCAGTGAGGCCGGACAGGCGGACACCACTGAAGCTTTCTTT	CAISEAGQADTTEAFF
TRBV6-6	TRBJ1-1	.	TRBD1	TGTGCCAGCAGTTATACCACAGGGGACAGAAACACTGAAGCTTTCTTT	CASSYTTGDRNTEAFF
TRBV7-9	TRBJ1-1	.	.	TGTGCCAGCAGCTTAAAGGGAGGAGAAGCTTTCTTT	CASSLKGGEAFF
TRBV6-1	TRBJ1-1	.	.	TGTGCCAGCAGTGAACGGGGGAACACTGAAGCTTTCTTT	CASSERGNTEAFF
TRBV29-1	TRBJ2-7	many	.	TGCAGCGTTGAAGATCTTTACGAGCAGTACTTC	CSVEDLYEQYF
TRBV30	TRBJ2-2	.	TRBD2	TGTGCCTGGAGTGTGATATCCCCGGGACTAGCGGGAGGGCCTACCGGGGAGCTGTTTTTT	CAWSVISPGLAGGPTGELFF
TRBV10-1	TRBJ1-5	.	.	TGCGCCAGCAGTGATGGCAAATTCACGCCCCAGCATTTT	CASSDGKFTPQHF
TRBV7-3	TRBJ1-6	.	.	TGTGCCAGCAGCTTAACAGGTCTAAATTCACCCCTCCACTTT	CASSLTGLNSPLHF
TRBV11-2	TRBJ1-5	.	TRBD1	TGTGCCAGCAGCTTAGGGACAGGGGTTGGCAATCAGCCCCAGCATTTT	CASSLGTGVGNQPQHF
TRBV5-1	TRBJ2-1	once	TRBD2	TGCGCCAGCAGCCATTTCTCGGCGGGGGGAGGGAATGAGCAGTTCTTC	CASSHFSAGGGNEQFF
TRBV11-2	TRBJ1-2	.	.	TGTGCCAGCACCAATATAGGGTCCTACTATGGCTACACCTTC	CASTNIGSYYGYTF
TRBV6-5	TRBJ1-1	.	.	TGTGCCAGCAGTTATGTAACGACAAGGAACACTGAAGCTTTCTTT	CASSYVTTRNTEAFF
TRBV10-3	TRBJ2-7	.	.	TGTGCCATCAGTGCTGGGGCATACGAGCAGTACTTC	CAISAGAYEQYF
TRBV5-6	TRBJ2-1	.	TRBD2	TGTGCCAGCAGGATGGTGGGGGAGGGTGGCAATGAGCAGTTCTTC	CASRMVGEGGNEQFF
TRBV7-3	TRBJ1-6	.	TRBD1	TGTGCCAGCAGCGTTGGACAGGGGGCAAATTCACCCCTCCACTTT	CASSVGQGANSPLHF
TRBV5-1	TRBJ1-4	.	.	TGCGCCAGCAGCTTGTTAGGCAGGGAGGGGGAAAAACTGTTTTTT	CASSLLGREGEKLFF
TRBV18	TRBJ1-1	once	TRBD1	TGTGCCAGCTCACCGGGAATGACAGGGATGAACACTGAAGCTTTCTTT	CASSPGMTGMNTEAFF
TRBV27	TRBJ1-6	.	.	TGTGCCAGCAGCTCAGGGATCTCTTCCTATAATTCACCCCTCCACTTT	CASSSGISSYNSPLHF
TRBV5-1	TRBJ2-2	once	.	TGCGCCAGCAGCTCCGGGACTTACACCGGGGAGCTGTTTTTT	CASSSGTYTGELFF
TRBV25-1	TRBJ1-2	.	.	TGTGCCAGCAGTGAATGGGAAGCCAAAGGCTACACCTTC	CASSEWEAKGYTF
TRBV13	TRBJ1-4	.	TRBD1	TGTGCCAGCAGCCTGACAGGGGGGGTAGCTAATGAAAAACTGTTTTTT	CASSLTGGVANEKLFF
TRBV18	TRBJ2-1	.	.	TGTGCCAGCTCACGAACAGGGAACAATGAGCAGTTCTTC	CASSRTGNNEQFF
TRBV5-1	TRBJ2-2	.	.	TGCGCCAGCAGCTTGTCACAGCCGAACACCGGGGAGCTGTTTTTT	CASSLSQPNTGELFF
TRBV5-1	TRBJ1-2	.	.	TGCGCCAGCAGCTTGGTCGCCGACAACCTTGGCTACACCTTC	CASSLVADNLGYTF
TRBV12-3/TRBV12-4	TRBJ1-2	.	.	TGTGCCAGCAGTTTAAAGGGCTACTATGGCTACACCTTC	CASSLKGYYGYTF
TRBV9	TRBJ1-1	few	.	TGTGCCAGCAGCCCTGGGGGGCTGCGGAACTGGAACACTGAAGCTTTCTTT	CASSPGGLRNWNTEAFF
TRBV5-1	TRBJ1-3	.	.	TGCGCCAGCAGCCCCGAGAGGGTGGAAGGAAACACCATATATTTT	CASSPERVEGNTIYF
TRBV19	TRBJ1-5	.	.	TGTGCCAGCTTAGGGGTTGGTCAGCCCCAGCATTTT	CASLGVGQPQHF
TRBV30	TRBJ2-1	.	.	TGTGCCTGGAGTGTAAACAGCTTGAATGCGTTCTTC	CAWSVNSLNAFF
TRBV9	TRBJ1-3	.	.	TGTGCCAGCAGCCTTCAGGGTGCGTCTGGAAACACCATATATTTT	CASSLQGASGNTIYF
TRBV24-1	TRBJ1-2	.	.	TGTGCCACCAGTGACCACAGTGGCTACACCTTC	CATSDHSGYTF
TRBV2	TRBJ1-1	.	.	TGTGCCAGCTCCCTGGGAAGGGTGGGCACTGAAGCTTTCTTT	CASSLGRVGTEAFF
TRBV4-1	TRBJ2-4	.	.	TGCGCCAGCAGCCAAGGGTTGTACAGGGCGGCCAAAAACATTCAGTACTTC	CASSQGLYRAAKNIQYF